A selection of T cell receptor beta chains follows, all from one sample in a study of T cells after yellow fever vaccination. MiXCR, run by TCRdb on the 5' RACE reads, gives a single entry per CDR3 protein. Of some 110,000 distinct CDR3 sequences listed, 8.4% were seen once; the top ten hold 25%. Material: CD8+ T cells sorted from PBMCs, obtained 45 days after the yellow fever booster vaccination. Receptors originate from a man aged 30-40 years who received the YFV17D yellow fever vaccine. Each CDR3 is given without its conserved first and last residue. A D gene is named only where the DNA matches it firmly. Clone size is given as once, few, many, or a class for an expanded clone.

J gene: TRBJ2-1; V gene: TRBV15; D gene: NA; clone size: many; CDR3 protein: ATAGRVAYSYNEQF
J gene: TRBJ2-2; V gene: TRBV20-1; D gene: NA; clone size: few; CDR3 protein: SARGPGSGTGELF
J gene: TRBJ2-7; V gene: TRBV29-1; D gene: TRBD1; clone size: many; CDR3 protein: SARGTGLYEQY
J gene: TRBJ2-2; V gene: TRBV10-3; D gene: NA; clone size: few; CDR3 protein: AIRITGELF
J gene: TRBJ2-5; V gene: TRBV9; D gene: TRBD1; clone size: many; CDR3 protein: ASSAGPLDRALQETQY
J gene: TRBJ2-5; V gene: TRBV25-1; D gene: NA; clone size: many; CDR3 protein: ASSEYFAAGETQY
J gene: TRBJ2-3; V gene: TRBV20-1; D gene: NA; clone size: once; CDR3 protein: CASKDRRGLRGTDTQY
J gene: TRBJ1-1; V gene: TRBV6-5; D gene: TRBD1; clone size: many; CDR3 protein: ASSFSGQMNTEAF
J gene: TRBJ2-7; V gene: TRBV28; D gene: TRBD2; clone size: many; CDR3 protein: ASRLTSGLYEQY
J gene: TRBJ2-1; V gene: TRBV4-1; D gene: NA; clone size: many; CDR3 protein: ASSQGSRNEQF
J gene: TRBJ1-2; V gene: TRBV5-1; D gene: NA; clone size: many; CDR3 protein: ASSLENEGIPAGYT